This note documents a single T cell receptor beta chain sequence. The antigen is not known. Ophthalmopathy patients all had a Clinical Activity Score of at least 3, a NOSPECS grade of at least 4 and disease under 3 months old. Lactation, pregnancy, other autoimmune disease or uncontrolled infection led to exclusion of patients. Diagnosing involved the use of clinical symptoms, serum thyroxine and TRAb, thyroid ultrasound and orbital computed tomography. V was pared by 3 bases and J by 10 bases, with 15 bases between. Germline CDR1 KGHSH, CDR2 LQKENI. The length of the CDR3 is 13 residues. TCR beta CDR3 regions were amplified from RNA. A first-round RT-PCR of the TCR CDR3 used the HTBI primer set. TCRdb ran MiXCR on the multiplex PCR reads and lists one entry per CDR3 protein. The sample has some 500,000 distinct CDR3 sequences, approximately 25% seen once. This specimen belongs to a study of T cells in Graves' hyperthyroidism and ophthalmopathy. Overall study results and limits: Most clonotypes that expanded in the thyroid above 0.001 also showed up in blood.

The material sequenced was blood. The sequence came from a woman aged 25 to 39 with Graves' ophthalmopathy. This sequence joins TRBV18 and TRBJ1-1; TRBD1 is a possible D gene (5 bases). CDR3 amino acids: CASSPSPGLAAFF. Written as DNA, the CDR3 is TGTGCCAGCTCACCCTCCCCGGGGCTTGCAGCTTTCTTT.